The T cell receptor (beta chain) under discussion was sequenced for a study of T-cell memory formation after mild COVID-19. Trimming stripped 9 bases from V and 1 base from J, with 9 bases between. Germline values: CDR1 MNHEY, CDR2 SVGAGI. CDR3 length: 13 residues. This clonotype has more than one count but fewer than ten. TCRdb analysed the 5' RACE reads with MiXCR anew, one entry per CDR3 protein. The sample has 200,000 or so distinct CDR3 sequences; 7.5% to 10% are singletons. V gene TRBV6-5 combines with J gene TRBJ2-2; unclear D gene. This TCR was recovered from a man aged 18 to 29 who had mild COVID-19 (a few samples of this study predate the infection). Cell type and time point are not known. Material for sequencing was PBMCs or a T cell subset sorted from them (not recorded which). The CDR3 here is CASRHQNTGELFF. CDR3 sequence (DNA): TGTGCCAGTAGGCACCAGAACACCGGGGAGCTGTTTTTT.